A single sample gave rise to the 6 T cell receptor beta chains below, sequenced in a study of blood T cell repertoires in COVID-19 (dated by TCRdb to the early 2020s). Library generation was performed with the immunoSEQ multiplex PCR assay. In TCRdb, the immuneACCESS table is reduced to in-frame sequences with V and J assigned. These tables do not hold every clone; where another copy was compared, an unresolved V gene accounts for under half, and the others remain unexplained. The sample has about 150,000 clones on record, around four fifths of them singletons. Roughly 9.8% of the sample belongs to the ten largest clones. The sequencing input was peripheral blood. The receptors were sampled from a man in his sixties who had recovered from COVID-19.

This chain links TRBV25-1 with TRBJ1-2; 7 positions match TRBD1. The V segment lost 8 bases and the J segment 8 bases; nucleotides outside the gene matches: 14. There are 14 residues in the CDR3. The germline V gene has CDR1 MGHDK and CDR2 SYGVNS. The CDR3, as DNA: TGTGCCAGCTCTTATGTAGAGGGGGCGGGAGGCTACACCTTC. Translation gives CASSYVEGAGGYTF.

This clone was seen a few times. This chain joins TRBV15 and TRBJ2-1, with 9 bases lining up with TRBD1. This CDR3 has 16 amino acids. Germline V lookup: CDR1 LNHNV, CDR2 YYDKDF (reference sequence). With 1 base clipped from V and 2 bases from J, the junction kept 3 bases outside the gene matches. This CDR3 is CATSRARQGAYNEQFF. CDR3 DNA sequence: TGTGCCACCAGCAGAGCCCGACAGGGGGCCTACAATGAGCAGTTCTTC.

The chain couples TRBV7-9 to TRBJ2-1; TRBD2 aligns across 13 bases. Germline V gene data show CDR1 as SEHNR and CDR2 as FQNEAQ (reference sequence). Germline trimming cut 1 base from V and 0 bases from J; bases unmatched to any gene: 6. The CDR3 runs 19 residues. The CDR3, as DNA: TGTGCCAGCAGCTTAGACTTACTAGCGGGAGGGAGCTCCTACAATGAGCAGTTCTTC. As protein: CASSLDLLAGGSSYNEQFF.

Only a few counts were recorded for this clone. The chain's CDR3 is CASRTGADTEAFF. CDR3 DNA: TGTGCCAGCAGGACCGGAGCGGACACTGAAGCTTTCTTT. This rearrangement joins TRBV5-5 to TRBJ1-1; D gene unclear. V shed 5 bases and J shed 3 bases, with 11 bases lying between them. This CDR3 region has 13 residues. From germline, CDR1 is SGHKS and CDR2 YYEKEE (reference sequence).

Notes on this clone: The junction departs from germline at one end; a sequencing error may be responsible. V usage is TRBV12-3 or TRBV12-4 and J usage is TRBJ1-1, with a tentative D call TRBD1 (6 bases). This CDR3 region has 13 residues. The CDR3 spells CASRSTGNSEAFF. Here the CDR3 DNA reads TGTGCCAGCAGATCTACAGGGAACTCTGAAGCTTTCTTT.

This chain connects TRBV4-2 to TRBJ2-1, with 10 bases fitting TRBD2. The germline V gene has CDR1 LGHNA and CDR2 YNFKEQ. V trimming: 3 bases; J trimming: 8 bases; junction bases outside the gene matches: 13. The CDR3 contains 17 residues. The CDR3 here is CASSQTLAGGAIYEQFF. For the CDR3, the DNA is TGTGCCAGCAGCCAGACATTAGCGGGAGGAGCCATATATGAGCAGTTCTTC.